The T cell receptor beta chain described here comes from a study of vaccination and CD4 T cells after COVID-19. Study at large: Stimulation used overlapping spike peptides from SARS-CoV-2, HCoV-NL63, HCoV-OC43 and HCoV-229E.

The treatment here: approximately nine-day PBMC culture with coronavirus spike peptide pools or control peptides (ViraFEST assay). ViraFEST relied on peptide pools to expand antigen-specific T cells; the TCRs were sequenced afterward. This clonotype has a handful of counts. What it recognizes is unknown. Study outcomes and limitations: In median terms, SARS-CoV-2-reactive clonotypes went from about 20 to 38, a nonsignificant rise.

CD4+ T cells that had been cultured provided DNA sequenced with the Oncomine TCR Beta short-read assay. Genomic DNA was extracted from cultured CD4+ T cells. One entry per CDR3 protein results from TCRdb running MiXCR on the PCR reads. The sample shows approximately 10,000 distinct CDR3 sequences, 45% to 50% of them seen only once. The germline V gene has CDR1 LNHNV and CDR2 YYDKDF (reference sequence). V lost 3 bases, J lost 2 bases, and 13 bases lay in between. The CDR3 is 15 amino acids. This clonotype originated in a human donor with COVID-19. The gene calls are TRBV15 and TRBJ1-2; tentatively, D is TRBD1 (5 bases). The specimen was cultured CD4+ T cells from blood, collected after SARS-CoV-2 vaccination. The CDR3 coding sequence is TGTGCCACCAGCAGCGATACGGGGGGAAACTATGGCTACACCTTC. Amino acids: CATSSDTGGNYGYTF.